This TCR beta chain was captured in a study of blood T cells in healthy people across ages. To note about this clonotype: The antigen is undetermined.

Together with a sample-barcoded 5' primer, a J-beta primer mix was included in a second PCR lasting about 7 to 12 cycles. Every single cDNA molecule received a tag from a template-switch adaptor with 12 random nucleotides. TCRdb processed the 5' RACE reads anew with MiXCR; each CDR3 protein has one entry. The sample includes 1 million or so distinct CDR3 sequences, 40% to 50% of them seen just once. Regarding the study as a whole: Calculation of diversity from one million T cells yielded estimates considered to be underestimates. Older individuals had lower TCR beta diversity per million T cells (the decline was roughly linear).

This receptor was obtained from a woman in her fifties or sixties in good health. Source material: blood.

CDR3 sequence reads: CASSADRREGPYEQYF. The CDR3 nucleotides read TGTGCCAGCAGCGCAGACCGTCGGGAGGGACCCTACGAGCAGTACTTC. The rearrangement joins TRBV7-9 to TRBJ2-7, with 8 bases lining up with TRBD2. Per germline, CDR1 SEHNR and CDR2 FQNEAQ (reference sequence). CDR3 size: 16 residues. V was pared by 5 bases and J by 2 bases, with 11 bases of the junction left unmatched.